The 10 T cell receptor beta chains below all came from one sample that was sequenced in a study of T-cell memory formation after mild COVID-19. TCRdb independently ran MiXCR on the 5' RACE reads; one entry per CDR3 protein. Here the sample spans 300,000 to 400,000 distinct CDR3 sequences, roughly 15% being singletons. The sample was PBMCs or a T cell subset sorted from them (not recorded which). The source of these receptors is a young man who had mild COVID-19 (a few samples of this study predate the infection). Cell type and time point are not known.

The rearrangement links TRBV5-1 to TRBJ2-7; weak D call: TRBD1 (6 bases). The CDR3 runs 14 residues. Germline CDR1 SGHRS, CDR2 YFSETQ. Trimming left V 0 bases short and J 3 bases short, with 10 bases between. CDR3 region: CASSLGTDLYEQYV. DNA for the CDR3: TGCGCCAGCAGCTTGGGGACAGACCTCTACGAGCAGTACGTC.

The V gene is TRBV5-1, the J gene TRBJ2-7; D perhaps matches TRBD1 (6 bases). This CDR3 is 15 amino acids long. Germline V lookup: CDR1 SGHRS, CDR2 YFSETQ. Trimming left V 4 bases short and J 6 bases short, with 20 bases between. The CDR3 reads CASSRATGPPPEQYF. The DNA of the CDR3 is TGCGCCAGCAGCCGGGCCACAGGGCCTCCCCCCGAGCAGTACTTC. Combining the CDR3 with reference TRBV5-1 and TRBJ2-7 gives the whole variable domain KAGVTQTPRYLIKTRGQQVTLSCSPISGHRSVSWYQQTPGQGLQFLFEYFSETQRNKGNFPGRFSGRQFSNSRSEMNVSTLELGDSALYLCASSRATGPPPEQYFGPGTRLTVT.

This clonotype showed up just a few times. The CDR3 DNA reads TGTGCCAGTAGTATAGTCAAGGGGTCGACATATCCCCAGCATTTT. As protein: CASSIVKGSTYPQHF. This chain connects TRBV19 to TRBJ1-5; perhaps TRBD1 as D (5 bases). CDR3 length: 15 amino acids. Germline V gene lookup returns CDR1 LNHDA and CDR2 SQIVND (reference sequence). The V end was cut by 1 base, the J end by 10 bases, with 17 bases between.

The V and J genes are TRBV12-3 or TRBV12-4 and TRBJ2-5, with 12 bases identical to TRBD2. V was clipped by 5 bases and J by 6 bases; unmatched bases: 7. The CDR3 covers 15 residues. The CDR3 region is CASSPSGGAGKTQYF. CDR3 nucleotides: TGTGCCAGCAGTCCTAGCGGGGGGGCCGGGAAGACCCAGTACTTC.

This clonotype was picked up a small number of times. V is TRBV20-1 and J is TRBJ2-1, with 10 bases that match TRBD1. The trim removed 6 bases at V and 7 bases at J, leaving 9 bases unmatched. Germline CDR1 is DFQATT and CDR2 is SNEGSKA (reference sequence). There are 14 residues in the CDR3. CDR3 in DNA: TGCAGTGCGAGACTGACAGGGGGCACGAATGAGCAGTTCTTC. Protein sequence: CSARLTGGTNEQFF.

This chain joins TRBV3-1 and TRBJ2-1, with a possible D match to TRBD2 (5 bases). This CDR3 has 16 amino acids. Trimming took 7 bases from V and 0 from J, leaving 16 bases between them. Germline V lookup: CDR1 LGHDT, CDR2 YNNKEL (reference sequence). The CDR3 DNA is TGTGCCAGCACAGACACTAGTCGTAGCTCCTACAATGAGCAGTTCTTC. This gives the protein CASTDTSRSSYNEQFF.

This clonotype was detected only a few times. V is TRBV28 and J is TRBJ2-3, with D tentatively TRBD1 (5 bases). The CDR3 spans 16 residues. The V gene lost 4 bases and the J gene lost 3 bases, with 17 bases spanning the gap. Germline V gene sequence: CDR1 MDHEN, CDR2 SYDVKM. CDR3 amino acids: CASSSQEGALTDTQYF. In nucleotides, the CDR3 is TGTGCCAGCAGTTCGCAGGAAGGGGCGCTGACAGATACGCAGTATTTT. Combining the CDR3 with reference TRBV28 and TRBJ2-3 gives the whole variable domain DVKVTQSSRYLVKRTGEKVFLECVQDMDHENMFWYRQDPGLGLRLIYFSYDVKMKEKGDIPEGYSVSREKKERFSLILESASTNQTSMYLCASSSQEGALTDTQYFGPGTRLTVL.

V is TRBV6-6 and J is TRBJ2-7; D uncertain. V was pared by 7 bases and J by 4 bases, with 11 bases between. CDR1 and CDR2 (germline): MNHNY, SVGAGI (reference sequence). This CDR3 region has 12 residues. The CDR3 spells CASTTRHYEQYF. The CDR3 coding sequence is TGTGCCAGCACCACGAGGCATTACGAGCAGTACTTC.

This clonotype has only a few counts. This CDR3 is CASTPPGGGNQPQHF. The CDR3, as DNA: TGTGCCAGCACCCCCCCGGGGGGCGGCAATCAGCCCCAGCATTTT. This chain joins TRBV7-2 and TRBJ1-5, with TRBD1 as a possible D gene (6 bases). CDR1 SGHTA and CDR2 FQGNSA come from the germline V gene. The CDR3 totals 15 residues. Trimming removed 7 bases from V and 2 bases from J, with 15 bases in between.

The CDR3 here is CAIRGQGSGELFF. CDR3 DNA: TGTGCCATCAGGGGACAGGGTTCCGGGGAGCTGTTTTTT. This chain uses TRBV10-3 with TRBJ2-2, with TRBD1 matching over 9 bases. The V and J ends lost 6 bases and 6 bases, in that order; junction bases with no gene match: 2. The CDR3 contains 13 residues. The germline V gene encodes CDR1 ENHRY and CDR2 SYGVKD.